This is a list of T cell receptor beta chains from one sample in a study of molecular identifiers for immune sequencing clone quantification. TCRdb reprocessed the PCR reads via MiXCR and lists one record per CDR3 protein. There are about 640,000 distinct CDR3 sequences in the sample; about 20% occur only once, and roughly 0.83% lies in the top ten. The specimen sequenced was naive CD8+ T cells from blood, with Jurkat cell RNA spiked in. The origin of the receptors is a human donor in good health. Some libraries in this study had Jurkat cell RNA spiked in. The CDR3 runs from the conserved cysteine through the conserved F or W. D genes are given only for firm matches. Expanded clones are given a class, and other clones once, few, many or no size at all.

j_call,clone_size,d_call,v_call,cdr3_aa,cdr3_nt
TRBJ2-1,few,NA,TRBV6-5,CASSYGGATNEQFF,TGTGCCAGCAGTTACGGGGGGGCCACGAATGAGCAGTTCTTC
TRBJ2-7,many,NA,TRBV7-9,CASSRGTDLATYEQYF,TGTGCCAGCAGCAGAGGGACGGATCTAGCAACCTACGAGCAGTACTTC
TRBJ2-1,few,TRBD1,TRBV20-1,CSADDIGGTEQFF,TGCAGTGCTGACGACATAGGGGGCACTGAGCAGTTCTTC
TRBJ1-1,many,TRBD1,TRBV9,CASSAGTGTAEAFF,TGTGCCAGCAGCGCAGGGACAGGGACGGCTGAAGCTTTCTTT
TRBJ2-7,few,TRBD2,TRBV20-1,CSARDGTTASYEQYF,TGCAGTGCTAGAGATGGGACTACTGCCTCCTACGAGCAGTACTTC
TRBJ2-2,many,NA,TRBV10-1,CASRDHPNTGELFF,TGCGCCAGCAGAGATCACCCGAACACCGGGGAGCTGTTTTTT
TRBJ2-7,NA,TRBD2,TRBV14,CASSQDGISGPWAGREQCF,TGTGCCAGCAGCCAAGATGGAATTAGCGGGCCCTGGGCAGGGAGGGAGCAGTGCTTC
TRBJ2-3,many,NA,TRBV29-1,CSVEVPLWDTQYF,TGCAGCGTTGAAGTACCTTTGTGGGATACGCAGTATTTT
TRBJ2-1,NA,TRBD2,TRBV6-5,CASSRLNLPPGLAGNEQFF,TGTGCCAGCAGTCGCCTTAACCTACCTCCGGGACTAGCGGGAAATGAGCAGTTCTTC
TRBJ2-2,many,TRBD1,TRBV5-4,CASSLGDRGTGELFF,TGTGCCAGCAGCTTGGGGGACAGGGGAACCGGGGAGCTGTTTTTT
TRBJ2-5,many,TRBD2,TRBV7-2,CASSSGTSDRQGETQYF,TGTGCCAGCAGCTCTGGGACTAGCGACCGACAAGGGGAGACCCAGTACTTC
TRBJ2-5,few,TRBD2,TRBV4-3,CASSQDRLATRTQYF,TGCGCCAGCAGCCAAGATCGACTAGCGACTAGGACCCAGTACTTC